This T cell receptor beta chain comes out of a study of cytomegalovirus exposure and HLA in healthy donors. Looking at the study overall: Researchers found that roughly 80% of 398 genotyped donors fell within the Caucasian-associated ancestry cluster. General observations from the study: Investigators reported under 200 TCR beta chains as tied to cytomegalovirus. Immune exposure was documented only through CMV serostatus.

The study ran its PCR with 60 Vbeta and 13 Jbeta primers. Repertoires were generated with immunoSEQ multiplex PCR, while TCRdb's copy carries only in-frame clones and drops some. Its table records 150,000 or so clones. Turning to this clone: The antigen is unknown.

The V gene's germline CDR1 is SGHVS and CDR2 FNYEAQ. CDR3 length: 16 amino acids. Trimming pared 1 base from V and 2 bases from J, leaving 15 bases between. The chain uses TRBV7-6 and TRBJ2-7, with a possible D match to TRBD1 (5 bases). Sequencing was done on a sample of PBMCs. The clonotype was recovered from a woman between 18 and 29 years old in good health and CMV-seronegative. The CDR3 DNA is TGTGCCAGCAGCTTAGGGACCTTTGGGGCTACCTACGAGCAGTACTTC. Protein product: CASSLGTFGATYEQYF.